This T cell receptor beta chain was found in a study of early T cells in non-severe SARS-CoV-2 infection. Study as a whole: Chains from this unsorted whole-blood bulk RNA could not be paired.

There are many counts of this clonotype. The library protocol tagged individual cDNA molecules with unique molecular identifiers. TCRdb recomputed calls from the 5' RACE reads with MiXCR, one row per CDR3 protein. The profile shows about 64,000 distinct CDR3 sequences, 10% to 12% of them singletons. The CDR3 runs 13 residues. V was pared by 6 bases and J by 5 bases, with 12 bases between. The V gene's germline CDR1 is SNHLY and CDR2 FYNNEI. Sample: whole blood, taken at baseline. V usage is TRBV2 and J usage is TRBJ2-3, with D unclear. This TCR derives from an adult who was a healthcare worker with PCR-confirmed SARS-CoV-2 infection or an uninfected control (not recorded which). The CDR3 nucleotides are TGTGCCAGCAGGCGAGGTGTGATAGATACGCAGTATTTT. This encodes CASRRGVIDTQYF.